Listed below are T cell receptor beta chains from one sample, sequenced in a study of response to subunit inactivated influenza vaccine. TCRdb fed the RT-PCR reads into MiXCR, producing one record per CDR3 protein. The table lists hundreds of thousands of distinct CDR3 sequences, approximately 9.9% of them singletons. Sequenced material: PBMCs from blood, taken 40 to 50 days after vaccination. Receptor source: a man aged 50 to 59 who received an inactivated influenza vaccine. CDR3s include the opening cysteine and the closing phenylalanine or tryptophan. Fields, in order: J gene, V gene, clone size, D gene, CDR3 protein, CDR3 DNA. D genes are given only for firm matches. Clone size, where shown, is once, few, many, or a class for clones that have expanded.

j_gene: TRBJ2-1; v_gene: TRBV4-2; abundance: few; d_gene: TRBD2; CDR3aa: CASSQDLAGGPFYNEQFF; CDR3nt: TGTGCCAGCAGCCAAGATCTAGCGGGGGGGCCATTCTACAATGAGCAGTTCTTC
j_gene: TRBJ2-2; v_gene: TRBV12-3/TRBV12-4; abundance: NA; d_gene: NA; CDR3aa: CASNLGVDTGELFF; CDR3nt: TGTGCCAGCAACCTGGGGGTGGACACCGGGGAGCTGTTTTTT
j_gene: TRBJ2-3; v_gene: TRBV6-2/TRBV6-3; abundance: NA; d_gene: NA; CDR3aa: CASSYSSGRTPGTDTQYF; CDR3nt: TGTGCCAGCAGTTACTCCTCGGGGCGGACCCCTGGCACAGATACGCAGTATTTT
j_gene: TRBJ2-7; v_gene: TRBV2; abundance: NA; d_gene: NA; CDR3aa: CASRQGGYEQYF; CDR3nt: TGTGCCAGCAGACAAGGGGGGTACGAGCAGTACTTC
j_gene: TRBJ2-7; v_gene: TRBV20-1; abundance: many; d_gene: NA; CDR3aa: CSARDWTYEQYF; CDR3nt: TGCAGTGCTAGAGATTGGACCTACGAGCAGTACTTC
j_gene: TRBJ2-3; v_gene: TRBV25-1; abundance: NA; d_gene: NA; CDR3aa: CASSRASTDTQYF; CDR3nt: TGTGCCAGCAGCAGGGCGAGCACAGATACGCAGTATTTT
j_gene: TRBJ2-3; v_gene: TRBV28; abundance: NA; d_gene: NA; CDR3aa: CASSRSETTDTQYF; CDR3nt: TGTGCCAGCAGCAGGTCGGAGACTACAGATACGCAGTATTTT
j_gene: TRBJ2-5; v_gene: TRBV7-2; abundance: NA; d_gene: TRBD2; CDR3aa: CASSRGLAVETQYF; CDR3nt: TGTGCCAGCAGCCGAGGACTAGCGGTGGAGACCCAGTACTTC
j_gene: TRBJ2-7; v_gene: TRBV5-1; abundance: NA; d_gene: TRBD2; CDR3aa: CASSPRTSGILTYSYEQYF; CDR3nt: TGCGCCAGCAGCCCGCGGACTAGCGGGATCTTGACCTACTCCTACGAGCAGTACTTC
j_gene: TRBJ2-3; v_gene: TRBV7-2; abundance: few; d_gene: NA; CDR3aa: CASSSRGRMYSTDTQYF; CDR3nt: TGTGCCAGCAGCTCCCGGGGGAGGATGTACAGCACAGATACGCAGTATTTT
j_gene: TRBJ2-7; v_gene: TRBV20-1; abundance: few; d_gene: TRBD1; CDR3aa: CSARGQGFHEQYF; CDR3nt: TGCAGTGCTAGAGGACAGGGTTTCCACGAGCAGTACTTC
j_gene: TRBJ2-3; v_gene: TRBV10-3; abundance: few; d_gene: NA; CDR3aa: CAISESRHPTDTQYF; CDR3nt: TGTGCCATCAGTGAGTCGCGGCATCCCACAGATACGCAGTATTTT
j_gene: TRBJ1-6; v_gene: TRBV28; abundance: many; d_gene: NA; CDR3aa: CASTSGSGPYNSPLHF; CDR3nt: TGTGCCAGCACCTCGGGGTCCGGTCCCTATAATTCACCCCTCCACTTT
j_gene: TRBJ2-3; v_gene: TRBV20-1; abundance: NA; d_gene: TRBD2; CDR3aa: CSAREVAGGRTDTQYF; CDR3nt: TGCAGTGCTAGAGAAGTAGCGGGGGGCAGGACAGATACGCAGTATTTT
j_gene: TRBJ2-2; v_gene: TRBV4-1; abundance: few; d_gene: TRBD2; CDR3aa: CASSQGISGGAGTGELFF; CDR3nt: TGCGCCAGCAGCCAAGGGATCAGCGGGGGGGCCGGCACCGGGGAGCTGTTTTTT
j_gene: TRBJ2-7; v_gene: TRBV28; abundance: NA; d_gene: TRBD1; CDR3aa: CASSLISTGGAYEQYF; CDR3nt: TGTGCCAGCAGTTTAATATCGACAGGGGGCGCCTACGAGCAGTACTTC
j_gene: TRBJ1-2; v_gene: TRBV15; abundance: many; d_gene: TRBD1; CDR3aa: CATSRKTGIDYGYTF; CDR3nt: TGTGCCACCAGCAGGAAGACAGGGATCGACTATGGCTACACCTTC
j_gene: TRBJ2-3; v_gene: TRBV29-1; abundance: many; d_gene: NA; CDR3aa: CSARDGTIDTQYF; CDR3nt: TGCAGCGCCCGGGACGGGACGATAGATACGCAGTATTTT
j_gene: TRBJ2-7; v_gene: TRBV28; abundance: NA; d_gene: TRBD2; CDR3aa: CASSSLGLAGTSYEQYF; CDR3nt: TGTGCCAGCAGTTCCCTGGGACTAGCGGGGACCTCCTACGAGCAGTACTTC
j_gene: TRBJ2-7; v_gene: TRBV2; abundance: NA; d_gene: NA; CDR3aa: CASTSLDRPYEQYF; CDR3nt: TGTGCCAGCACTAGCTTAGACAGGCCCTACGAGCAGTACTTC
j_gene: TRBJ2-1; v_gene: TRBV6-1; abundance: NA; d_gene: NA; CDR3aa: CASSPLQAAYNEQFF; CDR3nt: TGTGCCAGCAGCCCCCTACAGGCAGCCTACAATGAGCAGTTCTTC
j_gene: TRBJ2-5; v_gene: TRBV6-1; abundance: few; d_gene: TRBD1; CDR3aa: CASGDRVQETQYF; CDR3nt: TGTGCCAGCGGCGACAGGGTCCAAGAGACCCAGTACTTC
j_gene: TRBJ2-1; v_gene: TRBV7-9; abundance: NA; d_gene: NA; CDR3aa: CASSHGKNEQFF; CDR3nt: TGTGCCAGCAGCCACGGGAAAAATGAGCAGTTCTTC
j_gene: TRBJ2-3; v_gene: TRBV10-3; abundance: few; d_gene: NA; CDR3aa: CATDSGYSSTDTQYF; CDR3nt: TGTGCCACCGACTCGGGTTACAGTAGCACAGATACGCAGTATTTT
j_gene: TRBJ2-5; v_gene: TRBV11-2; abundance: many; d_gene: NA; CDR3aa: CASSFDNQETQYF; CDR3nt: TGTGCCAGCAGCTTCGACAACCAAGAGACCCAGTACTTC
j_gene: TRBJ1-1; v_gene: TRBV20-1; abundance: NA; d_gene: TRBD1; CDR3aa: CSASGGWDRSNTEAFF; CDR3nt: TGCAGTGCTAGTGGGGGTTGGGACAGGTCGAACACTGAAGCTTTCTTT
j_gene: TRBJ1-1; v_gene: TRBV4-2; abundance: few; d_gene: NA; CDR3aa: CASSQVSGIEAFF; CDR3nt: TGTGCCAGCAGCCAAGTTTCTGGCATTGAAGCTTTCTTT
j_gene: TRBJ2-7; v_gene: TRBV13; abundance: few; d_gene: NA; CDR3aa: CASSSPGANEQYF; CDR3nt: TGTGCCAGCAGCTCTCCCGGAGCGAACGAGCAGTACTTC
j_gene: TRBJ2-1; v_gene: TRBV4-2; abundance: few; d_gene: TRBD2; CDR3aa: CASSRGTSGAQSSYNEQFF; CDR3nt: TGTGCCAGCAGCCGTGGGACTAGCGGGGCACAGAGCTCCTACAATGAGCAGTTCTTC
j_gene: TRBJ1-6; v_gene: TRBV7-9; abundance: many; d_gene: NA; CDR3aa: CASSLGDFGSPLHF; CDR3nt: TGTGCCAGCAGCTTAGGGGACTTCGGGTCACCCCTCCACTTT
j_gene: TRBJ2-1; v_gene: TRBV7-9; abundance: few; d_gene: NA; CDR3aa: CASSLLGPNNEQFF; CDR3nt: TGTGCCAGCAGCTTATTAGGGCCGAACAATGAGCAGTTCTTC
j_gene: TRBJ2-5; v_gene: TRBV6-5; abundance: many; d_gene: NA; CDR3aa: CASSYLGTKQETQYF; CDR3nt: TGTGCCAGCAGTTACCTCGGGACCAAACAAGAGACCCAGTACTTC
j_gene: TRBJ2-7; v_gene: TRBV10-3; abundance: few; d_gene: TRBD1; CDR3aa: CAISGDRPYEQYF; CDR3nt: TGTGCCATCAGCGGGGACAGACCCTACGAGCAGTACTTC
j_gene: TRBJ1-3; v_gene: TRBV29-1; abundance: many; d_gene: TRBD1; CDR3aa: CSVERDRGLGSGNTIYF; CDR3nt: TGCAGCGTTGAGCGGGACAGGGGTTTGGGCTCTGGAAACACCATATATTTT
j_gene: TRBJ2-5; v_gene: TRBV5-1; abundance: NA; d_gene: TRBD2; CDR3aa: CASSLGGLAHNKETQYF; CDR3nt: TGCGCCAGCAGCTTGGGCGGACTAGCGCACAACAAAGAGACCCAGTACTTC
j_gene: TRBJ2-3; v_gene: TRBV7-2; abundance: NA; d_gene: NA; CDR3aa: CASSPHSGPDTQYF; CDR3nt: TGTGCCAGCAGCCCCCACTCAGGCCCAGATACGCAGTATTTT
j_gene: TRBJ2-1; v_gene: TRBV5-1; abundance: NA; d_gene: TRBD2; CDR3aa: CASSFREGGEQFF; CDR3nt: TGCGCCAGCAGCTTTCGGGAGGGCGGTGAGCAGTTCTTC
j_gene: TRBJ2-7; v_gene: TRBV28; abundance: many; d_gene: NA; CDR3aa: CASSTPSEQYF; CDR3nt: TGTGCCAGCAGTACGCCCAGCGAGCAGTACTTC
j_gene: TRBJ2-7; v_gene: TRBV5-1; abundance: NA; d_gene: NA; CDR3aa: CASSLGDFLYEQYF; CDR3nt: TGCGCCAGCAGCTTGGGGGACTTCCTCTACGAGCAGTACTTC
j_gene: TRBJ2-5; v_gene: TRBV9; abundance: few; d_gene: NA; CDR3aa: CASSPLGRQKETQYF; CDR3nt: TGTGCCAGCAGCCCCCTGGGACGCCAAAAAGAGACCCAGTACTTC
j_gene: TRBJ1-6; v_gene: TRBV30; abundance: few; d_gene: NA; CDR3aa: CAWKRLGSENSPLHF; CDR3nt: TGTGCCTGGAAACGATTGGGCAGTGAGAATTCACCCCTCCACTTT
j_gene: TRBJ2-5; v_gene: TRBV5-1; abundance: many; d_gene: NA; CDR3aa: CASSPSQGQETQYF; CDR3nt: TGCGCCAGCAGCCCATCCCAGGGTCAAGAGACCCAGTACTTC
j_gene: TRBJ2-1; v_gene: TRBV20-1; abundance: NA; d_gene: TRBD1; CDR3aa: CSARDPQGDSYNEQFF; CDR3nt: TGCAGTGCTAGAGATCCACAGGGGGACTCCTACAATGAGCAGTTCTTC
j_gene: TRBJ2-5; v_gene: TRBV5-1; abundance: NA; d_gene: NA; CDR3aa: CASSLADPVGETQYF; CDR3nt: TGCGCCAGCAGCTTGGCGGACCCCGTCGGAGAGACCCAGTACTTC
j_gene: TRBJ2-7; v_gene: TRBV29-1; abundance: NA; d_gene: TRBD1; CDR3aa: CSVLLQGRYEQYF; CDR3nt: TGCAGCGTTTTGCTACAGGGGCGCTACGAGCAGTACTTC